The clone carrying this T cell receptor beta chain was seen many times. Amplification of TCR beta CDR3 regions used RNA as the template. First-round RT-PCR with HTBI primers amplified the TCR CDR3 region. TCRdb ran MiXCR on the multiplex PCR reads and lists one entry per CDR3 protein. Of over 500,000 distinct CDR3 sequences in the sample, roughly 15% are singletons; the top ten hold approximately 30%. The entry originates in a study of T cells in Graves' hyperthyroidism and ophthalmopathy. The CDR3 loop spans 15 amino acids. Between the trimmed V and J ends, which lost 4 bases and 0 bases, there was a span of 11 bases. The germline CDR1 and CDR2 sequences are KGHSH and LQKENI.

The J gene is TRBJ2-3, the V gene TRBV18, with D perhaps matching TRBD2 (6 bases). Specimen: blood. This receptor was obtained from a woman aged 25 to 39 with Graves' ophthalmopathy. The CDR3 coding sequence is TGTGCCAGCTCACAGTGGAGCGGGAGCACAGATACGCAGTATTTT. It is translated as CASSQWSGSTDTQYF.